These T cell receptor beta chains were read from a single sample in a study of T cell repertoires in cytomegalovirus infection. Using its own MiXCR run on the reads, TCRdb lists one record per CDR3 protein. The sample lists fewer than 250,000 distinct CDR3 sequences, 22% occurring once. Sequenced sample: CD8+ T cells from PBMCs. The origin of the receptors is a human donor in good health (CMV status not recorded). Some clones in this sample may be carry-over from other donors' samples. CDR3s include the opening cysteine and the closing phenylalanine or tryptophan. D genes are given only for firm matches. Some rows mark clone size as missing; the rest say once, few, many or name a class of expanded clone.

TGCGCCAGCAGCCTCTCGGACAGCAGCACAGATACGCAGTATTTT | CASSLSDSSTDTQYF | . | . | TRBJ2-3 | TRBV5-1
TGCGCCAGCAGCCAGTTAGGCCACACTGAAGCTTTCTTT | CASSQLGHTEAFF | many | . | TRBJ1-1 | TRBV4-1
TGTGCCAGCAGCTTAGGGCCTACAGGGTCCGGGATATACGAGCAGTACTTC | CASSLGPTGSGIYEQYF | few | . | TRBJ2-7 | TRBV7-6
TGCAGTGCTGACCGAGGGTCGGACACTGAAGCTTTCTTT | CSADRGSDTEAFF | few | . | TRBJ1-1 | TRBV20-1
TGTGCCAGCAGTTACTCTGGACTAGCGGGGGGCAGCCCAGGTGAGCAGTTCTTC | CASSYSGLAGGSPGEQFF | few | TRBD2 | TRBJ2-1 | TRBV6-2/TRBV6-3
TGTGCCAGCAGTTCCCGGGGACTGGAACAGCCCCAGCATTTT | CASSSRGLEQPQHF | many | . | TRBJ1-5 | TRBV12-3/TRBV12-4
TGTGCCAGCAGGCACACTGAAGCTTTCTTT | CASRHTEAFF | few | . | TRBJ1-1 | TRBV2
TGTGCCAGCAGCGAAGAAAACTATGGCTACACCTTC | CASSEENYGYTF | few | . | TRBJ1-2 | TRBV12-3/TRBV12-4
TGTGCCAGCAGTCGTAGCGGGGGCGCGGCCAAAAACATTCAGTACTTC | CASSRSGGAAKNIQYF | few | TRBD2 | TRBJ2-4 | TRBV7-2
TGTGCCAGCAGCACAGGCCAGCGGGGGCCGACGGACGAGCAGTACTTC | CASSTGQRGPTDEQYF | many | TRBD2 | TRBJ2-7 | TRBV7-2
TGTGCCAGCAGCCCCCCCAGCACTGAAGCTTTCTTT | CASSPPSTEAFF | . | . | TRBJ1-1 | TRBV7-6
TGTGCCAGCAGTTCCCCATCCCTCTACCGGACGCAGTATTTT | CASSSPSLYRTQYF | many | . | TRBJ2-3 | TRBV12-3/TRBV12-4
TGTGCCAGCAGGTTACTAGCGGGGGGGCTCAATGAGCAGTTCTTC | CASRLLAGGLNEQFF | . | TRBD2 | TRBJ2-1 | TRBV11-2
TGTGCCAGCAGTCAGGGGGGCTATTTCGGCAATGAGCAGTTCTTC | CASSQGGYFGNEQFF | many | . | TRBJ2-1 | TRBV7-6
TGTGCCAGCAGTAGAAACAGGGAATCCAACACCATATATTTT | CASSRNRESNTIYF | few | . | TRBJ1-3 | TRBV4-2
TGCAGTGCTAGAGAGACAGGGGGGGAAAAGAACACTGAAGCTTTCTTT | CSARETGGEKNTEAFF | . | TRBD1 | TRBJ1-1 | TRBV20-1
TGTGCCAGCAGTGGGTACGATAGCACAGATACGCAGTATTTT | CASSGYDSTDTQYF | once | . | TRBJ2-3 | TRBV2
TGTGCCAGCAGGGAACAGGGGAACAGTGGCAATGAGCAGTTCTTC | CASREQGNSGNEQFF | . | TRBD1 | TRBJ2-1 | TRBV2
TGTGCCACCACACCGGGACAGGGTAGAACCGGGGAGCTGTTTTTT | CATTPGQGRTGELFF | many | TRBD1 | TRBJ2-2 | TRBV6-4
TGCAGTGCTAGAGACGCGACTGACACTGAAGCTTTCTTT | CSARDATDTEAFF | . | . | TRBJ1-1 | TRBV20-1
TGTGCCAGCAGCTTGGACGGGACCGGAGACACCGGGGAGCTGTTTTTT | CASSLDGTGDTGELFF | . | . | TRBJ2-2 | TRBV5-6
TGTGCCAGCAGTTATCCTAGCGGGGGGACCTCAGGAATTGAGCAGTTCTTC | CASSYPSGGTSGIEQFF | few | TRBD2 | TRBJ2-1 | TRBV6-2/TRBV6-3
TGTGCCAGCAGTGGGGACAGGGCCTCTGGGGCCAACGTCCTGACTTTC | CASSGDRASGANVLTF | . | TRBD1 | TRBJ2-6 | TRBV2
TGTGCCAGCAGTTCCCGGGCTAGCGGGGGGACCCCGGATACGCAGTATTTT | CASSSRASGGTPDTQYF | . | TRBD2 | TRBJ2-3 | TRBV28
TGTGCCAGCAGCTGGGGGGGGTATAGCAATCAGCCCCAGCATTTT | CASSWGGYSNQPQHF | many | . | TRBJ1-5 | TRBV5-5
TGTGCCAGCAGCTCCTTGGATACGCAGTATTTT | CASSSLDTQYF | many | . | TRBJ2-3 | TRBV7-9
TGTGCCAGTGATTCCTACAATGAGCAGTTCTTC | CASDSYNEQFF | few | . | TRBJ2-1 | TRBV28
TGCGCCAGCAGCCAAGTGGGGAATAGCAATCAGCCCCAGCATTTT | CASSQVGNSNQPQHF | many | . | TRBJ1-5 | TRBV4-1
TGTGCCAGCAGCGACCTATACAGACCACCCGGGGAGCTGTTTTTT | CASSDLYRPPGELFF | few | . | TRBJ2-2 | TRBV12-3/TRBV12-4
TGTGCCAGCAGCCAAAGAGATAGCGGGGGGGCCTCCTACAATGAGCAGTTCTTC | CASSQRDSGGASYNEQFF | . | TRBD2 | TRBJ2-1 | TRBV4-2
TGTGCCAGCAGCTTAACGGCAGGGGGACTAGAAGCTTTCTTT | CASSLTAGGLEAFF | . | TRBD1 | TRBJ1-1 | TRBV11-1
TGCGCCAGCAGCCCGACGAGGACTAGCGGGGTCACAGATACGCAGTATTTT | CASSPTRTSGVTDTQYF | . | TRBD2 | TRBJ2-3 | TRBV5-1
TGTGCCAGCAGCTTTAGGGCGCAAGAGACCCAGTACTTC | CASSFRAQETQYF | many | . | TRBJ2-5 | TRBV7-8
TGTGCCAGCAGCTTTGGGACAGGGAACTACGAGCAGTACTTC | CASSFGTGNYEQYF | . | TRBD1 | TRBJ2-7 | TRBV13
TGTGCCAGCAGCCCCCTCCCCGGAAACGGGGAGCTGTTTTTT | CASSPLPGNGELFF | . | . | TRBJ2-2 | TRBV7-3
TGTGCCAGCAGCTTGGGACAGGGGGGTGAAAAACTGTTTTTT | CASSLGQGGEKLFF | . | TRBD1 | TRBJ1-4 | TRBV7-9
TGTGCCAGCAGTAGTAGTGGTGAGGCCCTATACAATGAGCAGTTCTTC | CASSSSGEALYNEQFF | . | . | TRBJ2-1 | TRBV28
TGTGCCAGCAGCCAAGAGATTGGGGTACTCCTCCAAGAGACCCAGTACTTC | CASSQEIGVLLQETQYF | . | . | TRBJ2-5 | TRBV3-1
TGTGCCAGCAGCCAGGGACAGATATATGGCTACACCTTC | CASSQGQIYGYTF | many | TRBD1 | TRBJ1-2 | TRBV7-9